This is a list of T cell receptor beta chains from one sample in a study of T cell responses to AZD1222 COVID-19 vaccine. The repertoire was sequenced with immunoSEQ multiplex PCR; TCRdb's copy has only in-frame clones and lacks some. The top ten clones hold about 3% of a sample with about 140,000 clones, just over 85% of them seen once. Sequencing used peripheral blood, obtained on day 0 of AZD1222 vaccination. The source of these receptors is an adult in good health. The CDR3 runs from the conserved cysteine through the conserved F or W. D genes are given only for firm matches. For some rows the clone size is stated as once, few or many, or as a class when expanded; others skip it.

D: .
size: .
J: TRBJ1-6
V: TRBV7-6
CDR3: CASSLDALGSYNSPLHF
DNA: TGTGCCAGCAGCTTAGATGCCCTCGGCTCCTATAATTCACCCCTCCACTTT

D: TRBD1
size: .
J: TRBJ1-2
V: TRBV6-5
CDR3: CASSRDRAGDYGYTF
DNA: TGTGCCAGCAGCAGGGACAGGGCCGGAGACTATGGCTACACCTTC

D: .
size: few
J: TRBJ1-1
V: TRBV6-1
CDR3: CASSENVDRNTEAFF
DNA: TGTGCCAGCAGTGAAAATGTGGACAGAAACACTGAAGCTTTCTTT

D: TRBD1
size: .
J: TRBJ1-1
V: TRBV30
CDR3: CAWSVGTVEAFF
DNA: TGTGCCTGGAGTGTAGGGACAGTAGAAGCTTTCTTT

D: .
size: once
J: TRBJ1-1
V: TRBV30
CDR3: CAWNGLATEAFF
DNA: TGTGCCTGGAATGGCCTTGCCACTGAAGCTTTCTTT

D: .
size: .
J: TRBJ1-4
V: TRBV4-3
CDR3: CASSQDTATNEKLFF
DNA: TGCGCCAGCAGCCAGGATACAGCAACTAATGAAAAACTGTTTTTT

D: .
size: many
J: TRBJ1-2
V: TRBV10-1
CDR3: CASLKGQPLAYGYTF
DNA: TGCGCCAGCCTAAAAGGACAGCCCTTGGCCTATGGCTACACCTTC

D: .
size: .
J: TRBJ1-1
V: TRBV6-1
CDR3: CASSELPRRNTEAFF
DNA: TGTGCCAGCAGTGAACTACCGCGGCGAAACACTGAAGCTTTCTTT

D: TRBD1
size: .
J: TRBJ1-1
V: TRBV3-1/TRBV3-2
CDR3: CASSTRQGSNTEAFF
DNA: TGTGCCAGCAGCACCCGACAGGGTAGCAACACTGAAGCTTTCTTT

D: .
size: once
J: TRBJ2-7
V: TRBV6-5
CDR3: CASSYAQVARDEQYF
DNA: TGTGCCAGCAGTTACGCCCAGGTCGCCAGGGACGAGCAGTACTTC

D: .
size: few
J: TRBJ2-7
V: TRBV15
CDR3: CATGQGTYEQYF
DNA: TGTGCCACCGGGCAGGGAACCTACGAGCAGTACTTC

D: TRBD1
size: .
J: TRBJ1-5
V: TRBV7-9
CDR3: CASSYGTGFLGNNQPQHF
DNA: TGTGCCAGCAGTTACGGGACAGGCTTTCTTGGTAACAATCAGCCCCAGCATTTT

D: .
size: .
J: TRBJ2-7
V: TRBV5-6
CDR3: CASTSRRRGYEQYF
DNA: TGTGCCAGCACCTCCCGGAGGAGGGGATACGAGCAGTACTTC

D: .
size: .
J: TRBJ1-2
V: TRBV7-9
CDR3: CASRTQADSSNYGYTF
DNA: TGTGCCAGCAGAACTCAGGCGGACAGTTCTAACTATGGCTACACCTTC

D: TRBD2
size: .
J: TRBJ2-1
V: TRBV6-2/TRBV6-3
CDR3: CASSYQAGVPPYNEQFF
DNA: TGTGCCAGCAGTTACCAAGCGGGAGTACCACCGTACAATGAGCAGTTCTTC

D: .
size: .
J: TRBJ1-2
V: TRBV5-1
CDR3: CASRGGTTNYGYTF
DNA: TGCGCCAGCAGGGGGGGCACCACGAACTATGGCTACACCTTC

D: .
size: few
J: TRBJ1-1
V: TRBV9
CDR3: CASSHGTSTRADTEAFF
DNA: TGTGCCAGCAGCCACGGGACCAGCACACGGGCTGACACTGAAGCTTTCTTT

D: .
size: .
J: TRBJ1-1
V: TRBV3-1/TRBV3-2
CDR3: CASSQLRSLEAFF
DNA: TGTGCCAGCAGCCAGCTCAGGAGCCTTGAAGCTTTCTTT

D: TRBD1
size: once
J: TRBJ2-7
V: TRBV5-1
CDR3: CASSLTAVTGTYEQYF
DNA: TGCGCCAGCAGCCTTACGGCTGTGACAGGGACCTACGAGCAGTACTTC

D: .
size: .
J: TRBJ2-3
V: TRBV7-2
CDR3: CASSLAHTDTQYF
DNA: TGTGCCAGCAGCTTAGCGCACACAGATACGCAGTATTTT

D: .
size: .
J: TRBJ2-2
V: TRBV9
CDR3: CASSVSTGELFF
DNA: TGTGCCAGCAGCGTGAGTACCGGGGAGCTGTTTTTT

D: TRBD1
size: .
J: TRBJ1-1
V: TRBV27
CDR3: CASSLWGTGSTEAFF
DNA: TGTGCCAGCAGTTTATGGGGGACAGGGAGCACTGAAGCTTTCTTT